These 8 T cell receptor beta chains came from one sample sequenced in a study of CD8+CD57+ T cells in acquired aplastic anemia. The TCR beta profiling, which covered VDJ combination and CDR3 sequence, was carried out using genomic DNA as the template. One entry per CDR3 protein, called by TCRdb with MiXCR from the reads. Among tens of thousands of distinct CDR3 sequences listed, less than 60% were seen once. Sequenced input: sorted CD4+, CD8+, or CD8+CD57+ T cells (not recorded which) from PBMCs. The receptor source for this set is a human donor in good health, serving as a control.

The J gene is TRBJ2-1, the V gene TRBV24-1, with D maybe TRBD1 (5 bases). Germline CDR1 is KGHDR and CDR2 is SFDVKD. V lost 7 bases to trimming and J lost 8 bases, with 11 bases between them. The CDR3 totals 12 residues. CDR3 region: CATRAGNHEQFF. The DNA for the CDR3 is TGTGCCACCAGGGCAGGGAACCATGAGCAGTTCTTC.

The V gene is TRBV19, the J gene TRBJ2-1, with TRBD2 matching 7 bases. In germline, CDR1 is LNHDA, CDR2 SQIVND (reference sequence). The CDR3 runs 15 residues. The trim removed 4 bases at V and 4 bases at J, leaving 7 bases unmatched. The chain's CDR3 is CASSTAGGDYNEQFF. The CDR3 bases are TGTGCCAGTAGTACGGCTGGGGGGGATTACAATGAGCAGTTCTTC.

The sample holds one count of this clonotype. A much larger clonotype is one base distant, so this may be a read error. V is TRBV5-5 and J is TRBJ1-5; D call uncertain. Trimming shortened V by 3 bases and J by 9 bases, and 13 bases separated the two germline ends. CDR1 is SGHKS, CDR2 YYEKEE, per germline (reference sequence). This CDR3 has 13 residues. The CDR3 sequence: CASSSNVGRPQHF. For the CDR3, the DNA is TGTGCCAGCAGCTCTAATGTGGGGAGGCCCCAGCATTTT.

The chain employs TRBV7-8 and TRBJ2-1, with 8 nucleotides matching TRBD2. This CDR3 has 15 amino acids. Germline CDR1 SGHVS, CDR2 FQNEAQ. The V segment lost 8 bases and the J segment 5 bases; nucleotides outside the gene matches: 11. The CDR3: CASSGETSADNEQFF. CDR3 nucleotide sequence: TGTGCCAGCTCGGGAGAGACTAGCGCTGACAATGAGCAGTTCTTC.

The rearrangement uses TRBV15 and TRBJ2-6; 8 bases map to TRBD1. The trim removed 8 bases at V and 0 bases at J, leaving 9 bases unmatched. The length of the CDR3 is 17 residues. CDR1 and CDR2 (germline): LNHNV, YYDKDF (reference sequence). The DNA for the CDR3 is TGTGCCACCCGTGCGGGGACAGGCTCCTCTGGGGCCAACGTCCTGACTTTC. This gives the protein CATRAGTGSSGANVLTF.

This rearrangement joins TRBV19 to TRBJ2-7, with D perhaps assigned TRBD1 or TRBD2 (5 bases each). This CDR3 spans 14 amino acids. CDR1 LNHDA and CDR2 SQIVND come from the germline V gene (reference sequence). Between the trimmed V and J ends, which lost 3 bases and 0 bases, there was a span of 9 bases. DNA of the CDR3: TGTGCCAGTAGTATGAGGGACGGCTCCTACGAGCAGTACTTC. Its translation: CASSMRDGSYEQYF.

This rearrangement joins TRBV15 to TRBJ1-2, with a tentative D call TRBD1 (6 bases). The CDR3 consists of 15 residues. Germline CDR1 is LNHNV and CDR2 is YYDKDF (reference sequence). Between the trimmed V and J ends, which lost 1 base and 4 bases, there was a span of 13 bases. The CDR3 nucleotides are TGTGCCACCAGCAGAGTCGGGACAATCGGCTATGGCTACACCTTC. Translation gives CATSRVGTIGYGYTF.

There are many counts of this clonotype. This chain joins TRBV7-6 and TRBJ2-3; a weak D match, TRBD1 (7 bases). Germline CDR1 is SGHVS and CDR2 is FNYEAQ. Trimming left V 3 bases short and J 4 bases short, with 11 bases between. The CDR3 has 14 amino acids. CDR3 protein: CASSLGRGADTQYF. The CDR3, as DNA: TGTGCCAGCAGCTTGGGCAGGGGGGCAGATACGCAGTATTTT.